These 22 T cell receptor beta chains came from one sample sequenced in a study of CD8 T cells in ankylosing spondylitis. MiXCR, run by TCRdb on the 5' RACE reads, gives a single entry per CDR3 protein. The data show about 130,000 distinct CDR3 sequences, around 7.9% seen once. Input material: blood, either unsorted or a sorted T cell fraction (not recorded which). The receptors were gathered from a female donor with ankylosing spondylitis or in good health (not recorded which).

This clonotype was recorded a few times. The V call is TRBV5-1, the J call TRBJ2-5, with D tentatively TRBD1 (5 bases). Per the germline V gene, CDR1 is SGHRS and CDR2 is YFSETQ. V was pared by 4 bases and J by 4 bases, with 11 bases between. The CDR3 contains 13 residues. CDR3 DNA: TGCGCCAGCAGCCAGGGTTGGGGAGAGACCCAGTACTTC. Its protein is CASSQGWGETQYF.

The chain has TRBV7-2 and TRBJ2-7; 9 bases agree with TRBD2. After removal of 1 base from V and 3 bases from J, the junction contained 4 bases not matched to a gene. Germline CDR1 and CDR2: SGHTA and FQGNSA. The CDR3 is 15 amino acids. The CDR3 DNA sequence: TGTGCCAGCAGCTTAGAAGGGACTAGCAACTACGAGCAGTACTTC. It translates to CASSLEGTSNYEQYF.

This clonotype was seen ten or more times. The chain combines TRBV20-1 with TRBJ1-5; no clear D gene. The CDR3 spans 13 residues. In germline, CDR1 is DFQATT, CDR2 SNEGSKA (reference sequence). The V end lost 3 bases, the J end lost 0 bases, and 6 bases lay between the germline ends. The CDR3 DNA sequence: TGCAGTGCTAGTGTTGTTAGCAATCAGCCCCAGCATTTT. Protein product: CSASVVSNQPQHF.

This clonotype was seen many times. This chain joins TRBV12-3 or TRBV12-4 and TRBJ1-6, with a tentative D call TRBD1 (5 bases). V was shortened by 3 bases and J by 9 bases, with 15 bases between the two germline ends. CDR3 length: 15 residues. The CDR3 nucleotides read TGTGCCAGCAGTTTGTTGTCAGGGAAAAGTTCACCCCTCCACTTT. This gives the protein CASSLLSGKSSPLHF.

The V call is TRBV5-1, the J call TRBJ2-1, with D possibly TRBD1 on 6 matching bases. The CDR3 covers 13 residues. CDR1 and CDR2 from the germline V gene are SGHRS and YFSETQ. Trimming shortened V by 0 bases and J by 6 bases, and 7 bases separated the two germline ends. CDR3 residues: CASSLATGNEQFF. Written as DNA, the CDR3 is TGCGCCAGCAGCTTGGCGACAGGCAATGAGCAGTTCTTC.

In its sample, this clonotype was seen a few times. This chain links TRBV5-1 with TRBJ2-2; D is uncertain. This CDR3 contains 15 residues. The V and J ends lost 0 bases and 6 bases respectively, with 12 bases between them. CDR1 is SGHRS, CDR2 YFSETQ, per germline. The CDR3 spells CASSLDTTGAGELFF. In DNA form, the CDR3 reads TGCGCCAGCAGCTTGGACACTACTGGGGCCGGGGAGCTGTTTTTT. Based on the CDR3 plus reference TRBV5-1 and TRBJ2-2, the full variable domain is KAGVTQTPRYLIKTRGQQVTLSCSPISGHRSVSWYQQTPGQGLQFLFEYFSETQRNKGNFPGRFSGRQFSNSRSEMNVSTLELGDSALYLCASSLDTTGAGELFFGEGSRLTVL.

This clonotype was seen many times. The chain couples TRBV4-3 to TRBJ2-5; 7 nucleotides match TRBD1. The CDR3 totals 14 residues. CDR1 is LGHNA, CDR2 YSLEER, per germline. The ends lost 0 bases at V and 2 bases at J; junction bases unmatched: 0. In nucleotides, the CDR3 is TGCGCCAGCAGCCAAGAGGGACAGCAAGAGACCCAGTACTTC. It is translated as CASSQEGQQETQYF.

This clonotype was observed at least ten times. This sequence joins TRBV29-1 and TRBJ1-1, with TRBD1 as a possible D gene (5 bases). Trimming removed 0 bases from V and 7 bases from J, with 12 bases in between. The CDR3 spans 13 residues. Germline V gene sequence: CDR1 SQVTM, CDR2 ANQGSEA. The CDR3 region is CSVEDQGTGEAFF. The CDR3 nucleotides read TGCAGCGTTGAAGATCAAGGAACAGGTGAAGCTTTCTTT.

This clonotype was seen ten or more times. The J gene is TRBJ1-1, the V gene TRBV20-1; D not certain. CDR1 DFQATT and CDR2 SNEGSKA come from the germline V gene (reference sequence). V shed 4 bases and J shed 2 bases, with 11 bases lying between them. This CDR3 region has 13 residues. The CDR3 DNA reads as TGCAGTGCTACAGGACTCGGAAACACTGAAGCTTTCTTT. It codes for CSATGLGNTEAFF.

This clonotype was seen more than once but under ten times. The CDR3 loop reads CASVMGVNSPLHF. The CDR3 coding sequence is TGTGCCAGCGTAATGGGAGTTAATTCACCCCTCCACTTT. J is TRBJ1-6 and V is TRBV7-2; D ambiguous. V gave up 8 bases and J gave up 6 bases, with 11 bases separating them. The CDR3 extends over 13 amino acids. Germline CDR1 SGHTA, CDR2 FQGNSA.

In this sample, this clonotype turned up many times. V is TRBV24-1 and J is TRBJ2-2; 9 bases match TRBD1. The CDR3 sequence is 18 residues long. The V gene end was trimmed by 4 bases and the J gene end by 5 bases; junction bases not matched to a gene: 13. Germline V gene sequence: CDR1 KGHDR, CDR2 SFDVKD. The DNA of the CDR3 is TGTGCCACCAGTGACACAGGGGGCTGGTGGTCCGGGACCGGGGAGCTGTTTTTT. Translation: CATSDTGGWWSGTGELFF.

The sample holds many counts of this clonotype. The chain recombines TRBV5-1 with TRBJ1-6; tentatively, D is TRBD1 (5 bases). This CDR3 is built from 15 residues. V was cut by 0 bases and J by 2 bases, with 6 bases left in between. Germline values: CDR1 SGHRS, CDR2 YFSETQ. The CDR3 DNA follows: TGCGCCAGCAGCTTGGGGGGGACCTATAATTCACCCCTCCACTTT. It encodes CASSLGGTYNSPLHF.

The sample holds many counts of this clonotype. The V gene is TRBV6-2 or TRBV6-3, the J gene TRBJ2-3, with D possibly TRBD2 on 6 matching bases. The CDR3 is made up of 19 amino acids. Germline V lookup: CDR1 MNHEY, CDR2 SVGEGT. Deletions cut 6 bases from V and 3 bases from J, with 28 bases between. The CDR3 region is CASSTNPLTAGSRTDTQYF. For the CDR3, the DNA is TGTGCCAGCAGCACTAATCCCCTAACAGCGGGTTCAAGAACAGATACGCAGTATTTT.

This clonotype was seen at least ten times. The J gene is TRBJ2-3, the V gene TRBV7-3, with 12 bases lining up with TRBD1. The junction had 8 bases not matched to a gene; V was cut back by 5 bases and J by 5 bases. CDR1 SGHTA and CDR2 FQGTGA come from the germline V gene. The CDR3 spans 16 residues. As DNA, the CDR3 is TGTGCCAGCAGCACCCGGGGGACAGGGGGCTTAGATACGCAGTATTTT. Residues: CASSTRGTGGLDTQYF.

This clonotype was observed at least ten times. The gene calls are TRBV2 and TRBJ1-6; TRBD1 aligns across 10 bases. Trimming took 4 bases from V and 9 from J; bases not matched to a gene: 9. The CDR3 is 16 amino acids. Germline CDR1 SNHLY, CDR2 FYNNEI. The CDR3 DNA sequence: TGTGCCAGCAGTGCTTCATTCGGGACAGGGGTTTCACCCCTCCACTTT. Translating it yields CASSASFGTGVSPLHF. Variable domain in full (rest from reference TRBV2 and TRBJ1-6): EPEVTQTPSHQVTQMGQEVILRCVPISNHLYFYWYRQILGQKVEFLVSFYNNEISEKSEIFDDQFSVERPDGSNFTLKIRSTKLEDSAMYFCASSASFGTGVSPLHFGNGTRLTVT.

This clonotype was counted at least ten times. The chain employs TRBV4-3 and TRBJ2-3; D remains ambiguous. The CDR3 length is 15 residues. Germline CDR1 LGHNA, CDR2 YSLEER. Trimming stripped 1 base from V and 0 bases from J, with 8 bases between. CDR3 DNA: TGCGCCAGCAGCCAAGGGGCAGTTAGCACAGATACGCAGTATTTT. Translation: CASSQGAVSTDTQYF.

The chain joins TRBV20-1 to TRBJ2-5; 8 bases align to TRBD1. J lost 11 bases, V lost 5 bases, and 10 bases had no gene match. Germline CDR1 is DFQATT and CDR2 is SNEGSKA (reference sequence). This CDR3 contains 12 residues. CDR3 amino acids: CSAPVPGQVQYF. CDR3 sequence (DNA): TGCAGTGCTCCTGTCCCGGGACAGGTGCAGTACTTC.

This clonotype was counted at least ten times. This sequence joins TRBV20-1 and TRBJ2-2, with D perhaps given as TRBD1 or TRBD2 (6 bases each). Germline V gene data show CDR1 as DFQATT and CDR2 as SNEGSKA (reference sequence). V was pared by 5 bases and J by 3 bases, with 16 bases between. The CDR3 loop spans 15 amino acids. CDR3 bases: TGCAGTGCTCCAGGAGGGGGAGGCGACACCGGGGAGCTGTTTTTT. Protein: CSAPGGGGDTGELFF.

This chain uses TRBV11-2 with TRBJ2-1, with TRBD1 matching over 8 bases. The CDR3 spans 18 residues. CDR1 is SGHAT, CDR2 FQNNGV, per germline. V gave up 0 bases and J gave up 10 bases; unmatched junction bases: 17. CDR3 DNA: TGTGCCAGCAGCTTAGATTCCCCTCAGGGGGCGAGACATGTAGAGCAGTTCTTC. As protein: CASSLDSPQGARHVEQFF.

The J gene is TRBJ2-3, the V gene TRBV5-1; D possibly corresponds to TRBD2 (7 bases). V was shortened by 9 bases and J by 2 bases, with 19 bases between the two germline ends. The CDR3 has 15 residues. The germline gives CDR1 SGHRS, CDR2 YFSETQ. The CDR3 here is CATRLAGDITDTQYF. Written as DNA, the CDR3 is TGCGCCACCCGACTGGCGGGGGACATCACAGATACGCAGTATTTT.

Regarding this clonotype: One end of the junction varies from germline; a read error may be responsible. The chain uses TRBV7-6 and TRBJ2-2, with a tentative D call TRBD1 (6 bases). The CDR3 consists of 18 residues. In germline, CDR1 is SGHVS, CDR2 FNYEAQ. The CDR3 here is CASRLGPTQTGNTGELFF. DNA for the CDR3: TGTGCCAGCAGATTAGGGCCCACCCAGACAGGGAACACCGGGGAGCTGTTTTTT.

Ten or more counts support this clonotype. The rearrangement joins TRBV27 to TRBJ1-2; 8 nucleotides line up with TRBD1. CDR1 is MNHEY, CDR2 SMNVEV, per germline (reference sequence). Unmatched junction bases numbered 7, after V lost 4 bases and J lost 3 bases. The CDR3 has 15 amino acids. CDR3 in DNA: TGTGCCAGCAGTTCAGGGACAGGAAGGGACTATGGCTACACCTTC. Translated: CASSSGTGRDYGYTF.